Sequencing of this T cell receptor (beta chain) was carried out in a study of Ad26.COV2.S vaccination and SARS-CoV-2 variants. Overall study findings and caveats: People who got the vaccine had more spike-specific TCR breadth than people who got placebo. Researchers reported similar non-spike TCR breadth in vaccine and placebo recipients.

With respect to this clone: Its antigen is not known.

The treatment denotes: 15 to 20 received Ad26.COV2.S at low or high dose, single or two shots; 5 received placebo; per-sample allocation not given. Sampling happened 63 days after the first vaccine or placebo injection. Generated by immunoSEQ multiplex PCR, the TCRdb table keeps only in-frame clones and is missing some. This sample has roughly 510,000 clones; around nine tenths occur once, and the top ten carry roughly 13%. V lost 6 bases, J lost 12 bases, and 18 bases lay in between. The germline V gene encodes CDR1 MNHEY and CDR2 SVGEGT. The CDR3 has 13 amino acids. The sequenced sample was peripheral blood, obtained in a trial of Ad26.COV2.S vaccine versus placebo. The V gene is TRBV6-2 or TRBV6-3, the J gene TRBJ2-1, with TRBD1 as a possible D gene (5 bases). The origin of this receptor is a person aged 18-65 years who received the Ad26.COV2.S COVID-19 vaccine or a placebo. DNA for the CDR3: TGTGCCAGCAGCCTCAGCCTCCCAGGGTCGCAGTTCTTC. Protein product: CASSLSLPGSQFF.